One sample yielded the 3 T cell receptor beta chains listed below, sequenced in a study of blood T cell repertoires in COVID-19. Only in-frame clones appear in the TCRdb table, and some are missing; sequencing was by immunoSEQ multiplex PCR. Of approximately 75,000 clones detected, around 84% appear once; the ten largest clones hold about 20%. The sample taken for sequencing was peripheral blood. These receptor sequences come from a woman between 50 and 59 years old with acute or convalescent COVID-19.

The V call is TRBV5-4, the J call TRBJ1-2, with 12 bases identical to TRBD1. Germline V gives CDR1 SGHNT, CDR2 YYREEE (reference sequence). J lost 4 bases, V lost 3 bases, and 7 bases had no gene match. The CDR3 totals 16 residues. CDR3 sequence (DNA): TGTGCCAGCAGCTCCCGCAGGGGACAGGGGGCCTATGGCTACACCTTC. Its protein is CASSSRRGQGAYGYTF.

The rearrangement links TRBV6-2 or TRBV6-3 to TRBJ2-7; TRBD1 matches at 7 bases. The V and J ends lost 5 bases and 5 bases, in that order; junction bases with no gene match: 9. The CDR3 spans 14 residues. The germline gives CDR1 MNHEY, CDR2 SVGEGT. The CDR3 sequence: CASSRQGGIHEQYF. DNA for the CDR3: TGTGCCAGCAGTCGACAGGGTGGTATCCACGAGCAGTACTTC.

The CDR3 here is CASSREAGIKNIQYF. CDR3 nucleotide sequence: TGTGCCAGTAGTCGCGAAGCGGGAATCAAAAACATTCAGTACTTC. V and J are TRBV19 and TRBJ2-4, with 7 bases matching TRBD2. V was clipped by 5 bases and J by 3 bases; unmatched bases: 7. This CDR3 contains 15 residues. Germline CDR1 and CDR2: LNHDA and SQIVND (reference sequence).